This T cell receptor (beta chain) was profiled in a study of T-cell memory formation after mild COVID-19. Study conclusions and caveats: SARS-CoV-2 specificity was not confirmed for second-wave clones peaking on day 37. Largely, contracting CD4+ clones fell within CM and EM, and contracting CD8+ clones within EMRA. Within pre-infection memory, some responding clones were found, suggesting cross-reactive memory joined. Balance between CD4 and CD8 was seen in clones contracting day 15 to 85, and a CD4+ lean was seen in later expanders.

In TCRdb, the 5' RACE reads were re-called with MiXCR into one record per CDR3 protein. Of around 320,000 distinct CDR3 sequences in the sample, 28% are singletons; the top ten hold approximately 12%. This clonotype has a count of ten or more. Antigen unknown. The sequencing sample was made of PBMCs or a T cell subset sorted from them (not recorded which). The sequence was obtained from an adult woman who had mild COVID-19 (a few samples of this study predate the infection). Cell type and time point are not known.

The chain's CDR3 is CASSSTSGGTQETQYF. CDR3 nucleotide sequence: TGTGCCAGCAGCTCTACTAGCGGGGGTACTCAAGAGACCCAGTACTTC. The chain joins TRBV13 to TRBJ2-5; 11 nucleotides match TRBD2. This CDR3 contains 16 residues. Germline CDR1 reads PRHDT; CDR2 reads FYEKMQ (reference sequence). The V segment lost 4 bases and the J segment 2 bases; nucleotides outside the gene matches: 6.